The entry below gives a single T cell receptor beta chain sequence along with its context. This entry is derived from a study of blood T cell repertoires in COVID-19. Overall study context: Sources were T cells, B-cell-depleted T cells, or PBMCs; the material itself was cDNA or gDNA.

The repertoire was sequenced with immunoSEQ multiplex PCR; TCRdb's copy has only in-frame clones and lacks some. The sample contains a few hundred thousand clones, about 80% of which appear only once. Germline V gene sequence: CDR1 GTSNPN, CDR2 SVGIG (reference sequence). V shed 5 bases, J shed 6 bases, and the junction held 7 bases outside the gene matches. This CDR3 is built from 14 residues. The receptor was isolated from a man aged 45-65 years who had recovered from COVID-19. The chain carries TRBV30 and TRBJ2-1, with 10 bases matching TRBD2. Sequencing was performed on PBMCs or T cells enriched from blood (not recorded which). CDR3 sequence (DNA): TGTGCCTGGCAAACCGGGACTAGCGCCAATGAGCAGTTCTTC. This encodes CAWQTGTSANEQFF.